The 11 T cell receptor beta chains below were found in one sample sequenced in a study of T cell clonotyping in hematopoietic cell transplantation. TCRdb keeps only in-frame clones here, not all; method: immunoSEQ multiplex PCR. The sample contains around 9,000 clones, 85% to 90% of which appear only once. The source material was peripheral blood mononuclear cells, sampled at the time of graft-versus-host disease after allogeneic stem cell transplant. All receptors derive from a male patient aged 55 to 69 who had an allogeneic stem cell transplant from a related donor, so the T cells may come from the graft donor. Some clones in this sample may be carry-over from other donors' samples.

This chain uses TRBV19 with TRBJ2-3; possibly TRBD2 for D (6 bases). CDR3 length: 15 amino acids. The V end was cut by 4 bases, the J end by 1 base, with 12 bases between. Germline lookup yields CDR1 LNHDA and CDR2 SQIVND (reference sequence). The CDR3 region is CASSTPGDGTDTQYF. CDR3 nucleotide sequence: TGTGCCAGTAGTACCCCGGGGGACGGCACAGATACGCAGTATTTT.

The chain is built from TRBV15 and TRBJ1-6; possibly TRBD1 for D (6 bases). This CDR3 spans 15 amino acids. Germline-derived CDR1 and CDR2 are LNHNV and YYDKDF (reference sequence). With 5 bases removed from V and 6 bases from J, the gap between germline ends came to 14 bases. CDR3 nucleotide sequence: TGTGCCACCAGCGCCGAGGGACATAGTAATTCACCCCTCCACTTT. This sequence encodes CATSAEGHSNSPLHF.

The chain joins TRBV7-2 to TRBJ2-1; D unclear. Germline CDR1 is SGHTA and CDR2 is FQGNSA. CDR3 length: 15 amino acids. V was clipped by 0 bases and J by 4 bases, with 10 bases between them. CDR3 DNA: TGTGCCAGCAGCTTAGCGTCGGACGGTTACAATGAGCAGTTCTTC. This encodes CASSLASDGYNEQFF. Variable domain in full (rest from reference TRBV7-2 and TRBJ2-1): GAGVSQSPSNKVTEKGKDVELRCDPISGHTALYWYRQSLGQGLEFLIYFQGNSAPDKSGLPSDRFSAERTGGSVSTLTIQRTQQEDSAVYLCASSLASDGYNEQFFGPGTRLTVL.

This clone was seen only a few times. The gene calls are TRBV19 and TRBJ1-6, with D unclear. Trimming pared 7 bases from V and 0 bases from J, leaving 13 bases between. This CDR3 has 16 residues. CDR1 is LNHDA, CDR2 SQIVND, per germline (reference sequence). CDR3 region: CASTSPYSSYNSPLHF. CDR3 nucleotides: TGTGCCAGTACCTCACCGTATAGCTCCTATAATTCACCCCTCCACTTT.

CDR3 sequence (DNA): TGTGCCACCAGCAGAGGTGTCTCAGGGACCGGAAACACCATATATTTT. This codes for CATSRGVSGTGNTIYF. V and J are TRBV15 and TRBJ1-3, with D perhaps matching TRBD1 (5 bases). Germline V gene sequence: CDR1 LNHNV, CDR2 YYDKDF (reference sequence). The germline V and J ends were trimmed by 1 base and 4 bases, with 14 bases remaining between them. The CDR3 consists of 16 residues.

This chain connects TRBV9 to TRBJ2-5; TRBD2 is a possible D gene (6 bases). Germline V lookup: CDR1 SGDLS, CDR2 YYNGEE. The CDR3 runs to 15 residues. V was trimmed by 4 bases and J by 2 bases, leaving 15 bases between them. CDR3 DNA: TGTGCCAGCAGCCCTACTAGCACGCCGCAAGAGACCCAGTACTTC. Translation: CASSPTSTPQETQYF.

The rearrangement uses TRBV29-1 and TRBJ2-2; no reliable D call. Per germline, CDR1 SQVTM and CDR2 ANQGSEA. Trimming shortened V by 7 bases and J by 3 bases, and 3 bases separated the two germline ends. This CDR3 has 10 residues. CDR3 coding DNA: TGCAGCGCCTACACCGGGGAGCTGTTTTTT. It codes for CSAYTGELFF.

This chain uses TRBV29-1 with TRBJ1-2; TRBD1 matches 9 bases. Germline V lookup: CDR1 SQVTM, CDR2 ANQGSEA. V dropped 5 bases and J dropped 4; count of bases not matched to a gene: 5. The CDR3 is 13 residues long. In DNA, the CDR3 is TGCAGCGTTTCGGCGGGACAGGGCTATGGCTACACCTTC. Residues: CSVSAGQGYGYTF. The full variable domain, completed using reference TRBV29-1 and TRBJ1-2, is SAVISQKPSRDICQRGTSLTIQCQVDSQVTMMFWYRQQPGQSLTLIATANQGSEATYESGFVIDKFPISRPNLTFSTLTVSNMSPEDSSIYLCSVSAGQGYGYTFGSGTRLTVV.

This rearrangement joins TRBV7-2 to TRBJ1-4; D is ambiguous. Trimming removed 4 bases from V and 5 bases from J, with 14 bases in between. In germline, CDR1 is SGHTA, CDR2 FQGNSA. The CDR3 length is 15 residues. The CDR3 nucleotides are TGTGCCAGCAGCTACAACAGTGGACGCAATGAAAAACTGTTTTTT. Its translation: CASSYNSGRNEKLFF. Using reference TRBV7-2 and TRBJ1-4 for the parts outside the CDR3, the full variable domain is GAGVSQSPSNKVTEKGKDVELRCDPISGHTALYWYRQSLGQGLEFLIYFQGNSAPDKSGLPSDRFSAERTGGSVSTLTIQRTQQEDSAVYLCASSYNSGRNEKLFFGSGTQLSVL.

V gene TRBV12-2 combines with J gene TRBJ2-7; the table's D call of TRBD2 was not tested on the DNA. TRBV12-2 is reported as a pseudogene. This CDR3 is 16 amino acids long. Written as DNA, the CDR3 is TGTGCAAGTCGCTTAGCGCGGGCACGGAGATACTACGAGCAGTACTTC. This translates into CASRLARARRYYEQYF.

The CDR3: CASSQEGWDPTNYGYTF. The CDR3 DNA reads as TGCGCCAGCAGCCAAGAGGGATGGGACCCGACAAACTATGGCTACACCTTC. The chain carries TRBV4-1 and TRBJ1-2, with D possibly TRBD1 on 5 matching bases. V gave up 0 bases and J gave up 2 bases, with 16 bases separating them. Germline values: CDR1 MGHRA, CDR2 YSYEKL. The CDR3 has 17 residues.